Below, 27 T cell receptor beta chains from the same sample are listed, as sequenced in a study of a mutant IDH1 vaccine in newly diagnosed glioma. Some clones are missing from TCRdb's copy, which holds only in-frame ones; the method was immunoSEQ multiplex PCR. The sample contains 50,000 or so clones, 65% to 85% of which appear only once. Documented time point: baseline, week 1 (first vaccination visit). Treatment meaning: pre-vaccination baseline after standard-of-care therapy. Sequenced here: PBMCs, sampled from a glioma patient treated with radiotherapy, temozolomide or both. These receptors were taken from a man between 18 and 35 years old with glioma.

Worth noting for this clone: Additional DNA sequences in this sample encode the identical CDR3. The chain joins TRBV15 to TRBJ2-7, with D possibly being TRBD1 (5 bases). This CDR3 has 14 residues. V lost 0 bases and J 3 bases, leaving 9 bases between the germline ends. Germline CDR1 LNHNV, CDR2 YYDKDF (reference sequence). Here the CDR3 reads CATSRDQGNYEQYF. For the CDR3, the DNA is TGTGCCACCAGCAGAGATCAGGGAAACTACGAGCAGTACTTC. Drawing the rest from reference TRBV15 and TRBJ2-7, the complete variable domain is DAMVIQNPRYQVTQFGKPVTLSCSQTLNHNVMYWYQQKSSQAPKLLFHYYDKDFNNEADTPDNFQSRRPNTSFCFLDIRSPGLGDTAMYLCATSRDQGNYEQYFGPGTRLTVT.

The V and J genes are TRBV5-1 and TRBJ2-1, with 12 nucleotides matching TRBD2. V dropped 2 bases and J dropped 0; count of bases not matched to a gene: 9. Germline V lookup: CDR1 SGHRS, CDR2 YFSETQ. The CDR3 covers 19 residues. The CDR3 DNA sequence: TGCGCCAGCAGCTTACTAGCGGGGGGACCCTTTTTCTCCTACAATGAGCAGTTCTTC. It translates to CASSLLAGGPFFSYNEQFF.

The chain carries TRBV19 and TRBJ2-5; TRBD2 might be the D (5 bases). Looked up from germline, CDR1 is LNHDA and CDR2 is SQIVND (reference sequence). V lost 3 bases and J lost 5, with 13 bases in between. The CDR3 spans 14 residues. The CDR3 here is CASSIFGASETQYF. In DNA, the CDR3 is TGTGCCAGTAGTATTTTTGGTGCTAGCGAGACCCAGTACTTC.

This sequence joins TRBV6-5 and TRBJ2-3; D may be TRBD2 (5 bases). Germline CDR1 MNHEY, CDR2 SVGAGI. This CDR3 is built from 15 residues. The V end lost 6 bases, the J end lost 4 bases, and 17 bases lay between the germline ends. CDR3 region: CASSQPGFRPDTQYF. CDR3 sequence (DNA): TGTGCCAGCAGCCAACCGGGGTTTAGGCCAGATACGCAGTATTTT.

This sequence joins TRBV13 and TRBJ2-1, with 8 bases lining up with TRBD2. Trimming removed 1 base from V and 8 bases from J; junction bases left unmatched: 13. The CDR3 sequence is 17 residues long. Germline CDR1 and CDR2: PRHDT and FYEKMQ (reference sequence). This CDR3 reads CASSLEAERESAHEQFF. The CDR3 DNA reads TGTGCCAGCAGCTTAGAAGCGGAGCGGGAGTCAGCCCATGAGCAGTTCTTC.

V usage is TRBV15 and J usage is TRBJ2-2, with D perhaps matching TRBD1 (6 bases). The CDR3 is 16 amino acids. Germline CDR1 and CDR2: LNHNV and YYDKDF (reference sequence). V lost 5 bases and J lost 0, with 13 bases in between. The CDR3 here is CATSSRTASNTGELFF. CDR3 bases: TGTGCCACCAGCTCCCGGACAGCCTCGAACACCGGGGAGCTGTTTTTT.

V and J are TRBV2 and TRBJ2-7; unclear D gene. Germline CDR1 and CDR2: SNHLY and FYNNEI. There are 14 residues in the CDR3. Trimming removed 2 bases at V and 2 bases at J, with 10 bases between. The CDR3 DNA reads TGTGCCAGCAGTGAACGTGAAGAGACCTACGAGCAGTACTTC. It specifies CASSEREETYEQYF.

V is TRBV18 and J is TRBJ1-2, with 9 bases identical to TRBD1. The CDR3 covers 13 residues. V dropped 4 bases and J dropped 6; count of bases not matched to a gene: 3. The germline V gene has CDR1 KGHSH and CDR2 LQKENI. CDR3 sequence (DNA): TGTGCCAGCTCACGGACAGGGGAAAATGGCTACACCTTC. Translated, it gives CASSRTGENGYTF.

The chain uses TRBV9 and TRBJ1-5, with D unresolved. Looked up from germline, CDR1 is SGDLS and CDR2 is YYNGEE. V was cut by 4 bases and J by 7 bases, with 18 bases left in between. This CDR3 has 15 amino acids. The CDR3 nucleotides read TGTGCCAGCAGCCTAGGACCACTAGGTTGGCAGCCCCAGCATTTT. Translating it yields CASSLGPLGWQPQHF.

This chain joins TRBV2 and TRBJ1-1; possibly TRBD1 for D (5 bases). This CDR3 has 14 residues. V was cut by 7 bases and J by 0 bases, with 12 bases left in between. CDR1 is SNHLY and CDR2 is FYNNEI in the germline V gene. CDR3: CASNRLGVNTEAFF. In DNA form, the CDR3 reads TGTGCCAGCAACCGCTTGGGGGTGAACACTGAAGCTTTCTTT.

V usage is TRBV6-5 and J usage is TRBJ1-5; D gene uncertain. Trimming left V 5 bases short and J 6 bases short, with 11 bases between. Germline V gene sequence: CDR1 MNHEY, CDR2 SVGAGI. The CDR3 sequence is 13 residues long. The CDR3 loop reads CASSQLDRQPQHF. CDR3 DNA sequence: TGTGCCAGCAGTCAGCTTGATCGTCAGCCCCAGCATTTT.

The rearrangement joins TRBV5-4 to TRBJ2-2, with 11 bases identical to TRBD1. The CDR3 is 16 residues long. J gave up 6 bases and V 5 bases, and 9 bases lay outside the gene matches. Germline CDR1 is SGHNT and CDR2 is YYREEE (reference sequence). The CDR3, as DNA: TGTGCCAGCAGTCCTGGACAGGGGGCTTTGTCCGGGGAGCTGTTTTTT. It codes for CASSPGQGALSGELFF. Full variable domain (remainder filled in from reference TRBV5-4 and TRBJ2-2): ETGVTQSPTHLIKTRGQQVTLRCSSQSGHNTVSWYQQALGQGPQFIFQYYREEENGRGNFPPRFSGLQFPNYSSELNVNALELDDSALYLCASSPGQGALSGELFFGEGSRLTVL.

The rearrangement joins TRBV7-9 to TRBJ2-5, with 9 bases lining up with TRBD1. With V trimmed by 3 bases and J by 0 bases, 11 bases remained unmatched. The CDR3 spans 18 residues. The germline V gene encodes CDR1 SEHNR and CDR2 FQNEAQ (reference sequence). The CDR3 sequence: CASSLGTGTGKYQETQYF. CDR3 nucleotides: TGTGCCAGCAGCTTGGGGACAGGGACCGGAAAGTACCAAGAGACCCAGTACTTC.

This chain uses TRBV18 with TRBJ1-6; unclear D gene. This CDR3 spans 18 amino acids. The V gene's germline CDR1 is KGHSH and CDR2 LQKENI. Deletions cut 3 bases from V and 0 bases from J, with 15 bases between. CDR3 sequence reads: CASSPPPGPSSYNSPLHF. The CDR3 region has the DNA TGTGCCAGCTCACCCCCGCCGGGCCCGAGCTCCTATAATTCACCCCTCCACTTT.

This clone was seen a few times. CDR3 in amino acids: CASSVYLQGGEQYF. CDR3 bases: TGTGCCAGCAGCGTATACCTACAGGGGGGGGAGCAGTACTTC. V usage is TRBV9 and J usage is TRBJ2-7; perhaps TRBD1 as D (8 bases). The germline CDR1 and CDR2 sequences are SGDLS and YYNGEE. CDR3 length: 14 residues. Trimming shortened V by 1 base and J by 7 bases, and 15 bases separated the two germline ends.

A few counts support this clone. The chain joins TRBV6-6 to TRBJ1-5; 10 nucleotides match TRBD1. The V gene end was trimmed by 5 bases and the J gene end by 7 bases; junction bases not matched to a gene: 5. This CDR3 is built from 14 residues. Looked up from germline, CDR1 is MNHNY and CDR2 is SVGAGI (reference sequence). In nucleotides, the CDR3 is TGTGCCAGCAGTAAGACAGGGGGCTTGCAGCCCCAGCATTTT. Its translation: CASSKTGGLQPQHF.

The chain uses TRBV27 and TRBJ2-2; 7 nucleotides line up with TRBD2. Trimming at V came to 7 bases and at J to 2 bases, leaving 1 base not matched to a gene. Germline V gene data show CDR1 as MNHEY and CDR2 as SMNVEV (reference sequence). The CDR3 is 13 residues long. The CDR3 sequence is CASMGLNTGELFF. For the CDR3, the DNA is TGTGCCAGCATGGGACTAAACACCGGGGAGCTGTTTTTT.

The rearrangement uses TRBV19 and TRBJ1-5; TRBD1 matches at 8 bases. This CDR3 comprises 14 residues. Per germline, CDR1 LNHDA and CDR2 SQIVND (reference sequence). V lost 2 bases to trimming and J lost 4 bases; unmatched junction nucleotides: 1. The CDR3 DNA reads as TGTGCCAGTAGTATATACAGGGGGAATCAGCCCCAGCATTTT. Translation: CASSIYRGNQPQHF. Full variable domain (outside the CDR3, taken from reference TRBV19 and TRBJ1-5): DGGITQSPKYLFRKEGQNVTLSCEQNLNHDAMYWYRQDPGQGLRLIYYSQIVNDFQKGDIAEGYSVSREKKESFPLTVTSAQKNPTAFYLCASSIYRGNQPQHFGDGTRLSIL.

The chain links TRBV6-5 to TRBJ1-1; the D gene is possibly TRBD1 (5 bases). CDR3 length: 16 amino acids. Germline lookup yields CDR1 MNHEY and CDR2 SVGAGI. V was trimmed by 3 bases and J by 6 bases, leaving 20 bases between them. The CDR3 loop is CASSYRSGEGRAEAFF. The CDR3 nucleotides read TGTGCCAGCAGTTATCGGTCGGGGGAGGGTAGGGCTGAAGCTTTCTTT.

The V gene is TRBV5-6, the J gene TRBJ2-7; D gene unclear. Looked up from germline, CDR1 is SGHDT and CDR2 is YYEEEE. This CDR3 region has 12 residues. V was clipped by 4 bases and J by 7 bases, with 12 bases between them. CDR3 sequence (DNA): TGTGCCAGCAGCCTCCGGACCAGGGAGCAGTACTTC. It codes for CASSLRTREQYF.

The chain links TRBV29-1 to TRBJ2-3; 7 bases fit TRBD1. Per the germline V gene, CDR1 is SQVTM and CDR2 is ANQGSEA. V shed 7 bases and J 5 bases; nucleotides not matched to a gene: 9. The CDR3 loop spans 13 amino acids. The CDR3 nucleotides read TGCAGCGCGTCGAGGGGGCCGGGAGATACGCAGTATTTT. It specifies CSASRGPGDTQYF.

The chain combines TRBV9 with TRBJ2-5; weak D call: TRBD2 (5 bases). Germline V lookup: CDR1 SGDLS, CDR2 YYNGEE. The CDR3 runs 15 residues. Deletions cut 0 bases from V and 5 bases from J, with 14 bases between. This CDR3 is CASSVEDWEKETQYF. CDR3 nucleotide sequence: TGTGCCAGCAGCGTAGAGGACTGGGAGAAGGAGACCCAGTACTTC.

Details on this clone: Its ends do not fully match the called genes, so a read error is possible. The chain carries TRBV18 and TRBJ2-1; 8 bases are shared with TRBD2. CDR1 and CDR2 (germline): KGHSH, LQKENI. CDR3 length equals 15 residues. The chain's CDR3 is CASSPPGGEYNEQFF. The CDR3 DNA is TGTGCCAGCTCGCCACCCGGGGGGGAATACAATGAGCAGTTCTTC. Combining the CDR3 with reference TRBV18 and TRBJ2-1 gives the whole variable domain NAGVMQNPRHLVRRRGQEARLRCSPMKGHSHVYWYRQLPEEGLKFMVYLQKENIIDESGMPKERFSAEFPKEGPSILRIQQVVRGDSAAYFCASSPPGGEYNEQFFGPGTRLTVL.

This clone appeared once. The rearrangement joins TRBV7-9 to TRBJ2-4; maybe TRBD1 (5 bases). CDR3 length: 16 residues. Germline CDR1 is SEHNR and CDR2 is FQNEAQ (reference sequence). V lost 5 bases and J 1 base, leaving 15 bases between the germline ends. Here the CDR3 reads CASSEQASPAKNIQYF. DNA of the CDR3: TGTGCCAGCAGCGAACAGGCATCCCCTGCCAAAAACATTCAGTACTTC.

The chain is built from TRBV5-6 and TRBJ1-5; a possible D gene is TRBD1 (5 bases). V lost 3 bases, J lost 3 bases, and 13 bases lay in between. This CDR3 contains 15 residues. CDR1 is SGHDT and CDR2 is YYEEEE in the germline V gene. CDR3 amino acids: CASSWGDGLNQPQHF. DNA of the CDR3: TGTGCCAGCAGCTGGGGGGACGGTCTCAATCAGCCCCAGCATTTT.

The gene calls are TRBV4-1 and TRBJ2-4; 7 nucleotides line up with TRBD1. With V trimmed by 5 bases and J by 0 bases, 4 bases remained unmatched. This CDR3 contains 15 residues. The germline V gene has CDR1 MGHRA and CDR2 YSYEKL. CDR3 bases: TGCGCCAGCAGCGAGTACAGGGGAGCCAAAAACATTCAGTACTTC. Amino acids: CASSEYRGAKNIQYF.

The CDR3 loop reads CASSPGARETYEQYF. The CDR3 nucleotides are TGTGCCAGCAGCCCCGGGGCGCGGGAGACCTACGAGCAGTACTTC. The gene calls are TRBV6-6 and TRBJ2-7; 7 bases map to TRBD2. The CDR3 contains 15 residues. Germline CDR1 and CDR2: MNHNY and SVGAGI (reference sequence). J lost 2 bases, V lost 6 bases, and 10 bases had no gene match.